The present T cell receptor beta chain was sequenced within a study of cytomegalovirus exposure and HLA in healthy donors. Study information: The approximately 130 validation repertoires and the approximately 700 first-cohort repertoires shared a platform, a later analysis reported. General study points: The authors listed some 150 TCR beta chains as cytomegalovirus-associated.

From the roughly 110-subject validation cohort, which was separate from the roughly 680-subject first cohort, the donors were drawn. Worth noting for this clone: Its target is not known.

This table comes from immunoSEQ multiplex PCR, and its TCRdb copy is limited to in-frame clones, with some not included. Of over 110,000 clones listed, approximately 86% are singletons. Germline loops: CDR1 KGHSH, CDR2 LQKENI. Trimming stripped 6 bases from V and 5 bases from J, with 5 bases between. The CDR3 is 11 residues long. The receptor comes from a man younger than 30 in good health and CMV-seropositive. This rearrangement joins TRBV18 to TRBJ2-1, with D uncertain. The sequenced sample was PBMCs. CDR3 protein: CASSVDNEQFF. In nucleotides, the CDR3 is TGTGCCAGCTCGGTAGACAATGAGCAGTTCTTC.